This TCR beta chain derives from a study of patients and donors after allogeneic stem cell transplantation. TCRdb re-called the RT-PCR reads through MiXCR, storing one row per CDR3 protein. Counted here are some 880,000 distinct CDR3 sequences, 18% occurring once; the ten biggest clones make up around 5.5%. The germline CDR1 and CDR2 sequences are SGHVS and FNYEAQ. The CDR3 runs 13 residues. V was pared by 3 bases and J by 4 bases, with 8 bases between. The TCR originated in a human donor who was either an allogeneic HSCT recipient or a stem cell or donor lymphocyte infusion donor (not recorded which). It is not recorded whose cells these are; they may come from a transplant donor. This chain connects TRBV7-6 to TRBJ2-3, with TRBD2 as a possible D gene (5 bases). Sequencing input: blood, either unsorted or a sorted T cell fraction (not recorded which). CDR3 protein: CASSFSGADTQYF. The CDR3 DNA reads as TGTGCCAGCAGCTTTTCCGGGGCAGATACGCAGTATTTT.